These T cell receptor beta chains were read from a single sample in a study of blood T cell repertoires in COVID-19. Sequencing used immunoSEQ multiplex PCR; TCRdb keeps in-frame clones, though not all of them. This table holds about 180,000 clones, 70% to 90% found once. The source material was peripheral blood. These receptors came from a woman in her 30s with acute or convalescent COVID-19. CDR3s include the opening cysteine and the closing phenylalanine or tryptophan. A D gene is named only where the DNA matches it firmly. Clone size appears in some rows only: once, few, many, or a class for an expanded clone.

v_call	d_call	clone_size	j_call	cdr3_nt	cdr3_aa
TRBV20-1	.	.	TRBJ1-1	TGCAGTGCGAGATTCGGCGGGGCTTTCTTT	CSARFGGAFF
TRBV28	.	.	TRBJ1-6	TGTGCCAGCATAGGGGTTCGGCCACCCCTCCACTTT	CASIGVRPPLHF
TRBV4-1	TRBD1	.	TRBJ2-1	TGCGCCAGCAGCCCGACAGGGGGCAGGGGAAACAATGAGCAGTTCTTC	CASSPTGGRGNNEQFF
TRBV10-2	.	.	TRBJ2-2	TGCGCCAGCAGTGAAGCCGGGACTCCTACCGGGGAGCTGTTTTTT	CASSEAGTPTGELFF
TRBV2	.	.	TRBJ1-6	TGTGCCAGCAGTGTGGGCCAGAATTCACCCCTCCACTTT	CASSVGQNSPLHF
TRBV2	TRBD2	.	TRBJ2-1	TGTGCCAGCAGTCCCCGCCGGGGACTAGCGGGGGAAAATCAGTTCTTC	CASSPRRGLAGENQFF
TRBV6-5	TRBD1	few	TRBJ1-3	TGTGCCACCCTAGACCGGGACAGGGAAGACACCATATATTTT	CATLDRDREDTIYF
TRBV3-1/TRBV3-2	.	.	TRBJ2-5	TGTGCCAGCAGACAAGCGGAGACCCAGTACTTC	CASRQAETQYF
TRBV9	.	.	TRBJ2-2	TGTGCCAGCAATTACGGGGCCGGGGAGCTGTTTTTT	CASNYGAGELFF
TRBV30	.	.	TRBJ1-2	TGTGCCTGGAGTATCGACAATCGAGTCTATGGCTACACCTTC	CAWSIDNRVYGYTF
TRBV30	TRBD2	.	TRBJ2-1	TGTGCCTGGAGTGTACTGGGAGGGCAGGGATCGAATGAGCAGTTCTTC	CAWSVLGGQGSNEQFF
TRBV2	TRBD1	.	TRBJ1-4	TGTGCCAGCGTGGGGACAGGACGGGAAAAACTGTTTTTT	CASVGTGREKLFF
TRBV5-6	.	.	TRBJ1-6	TGTGCCAGCAACGGTCCCGGGGATTCACCCCTCCACTTT	CASNGPGDSPLHF
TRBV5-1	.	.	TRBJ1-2	TGCGCCAGCAGCTTTTTTACAGGGACGGGCTACACCTTC	CASSFFTGTGYTF
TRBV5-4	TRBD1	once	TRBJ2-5	TGTGCCAGCAGCTTACAGGGGGGCGAGGAGACCCAGTACTTC	CASSLQGGEETQYF
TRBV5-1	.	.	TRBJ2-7	TGCGCCAGCAGCTTGCAGTTTCCTGACGAGCAGTACTTC	CASSLQFPDEQYF
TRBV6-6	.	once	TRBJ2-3	TGTGCCAGCAGTTACTCGGCTAGCACAGATACGCAGTATTTT	CASSYSASTDTQYF
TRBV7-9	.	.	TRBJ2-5	TGTGCCAGCAGCTTAGGTGTCGAGGCTAGGCAAGAGACCCAGTACTTC	CASSLGVEARQETQYF
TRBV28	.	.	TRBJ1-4	TGTGCCAGCAGGCGGGATTCTCACTTCGGCGAAAAACTGTTTTTT	CASRRDSHFGEKLFF
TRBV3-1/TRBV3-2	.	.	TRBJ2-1	TGTGCCAGCAGCCAAGGTCCGCAGGGTTTCACTGAGCAGTTCTTC	CASSQGPQGFTEQFF
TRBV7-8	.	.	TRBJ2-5	TGTGCCAGCAGCTTATATCTCCAAGAGACCCAGTACTTC	CASSLYLQETQYF
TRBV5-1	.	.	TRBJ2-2	TGCGCCAGCCTCCGGGACTCGTACACCGGGGAGCTGTTTTTT	CASLRDSYTGELFF
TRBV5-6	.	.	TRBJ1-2	TGTGCCAGCAGCTTTCCGACAGTACCCTATGGCTACACCTTC	CASSFPTVPYGYTF
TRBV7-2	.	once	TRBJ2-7	TGTGCCAGCAGCTATACAGGGACCGTCGCCGTGGGCGAGCAGTACTTC	CASSYTGTVAVGEQYF
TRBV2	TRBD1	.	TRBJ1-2	TGTGCCAGCCGGGACAGGGGAGATGGCTGGCGTGGCTCGCCTTTC	CASRDRGDGWRGSPF
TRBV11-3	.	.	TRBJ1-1	TGTGCCAGCAGCTTAACCTCGGGGAATCTTGAAGCTTTCTTT	CASSLTSGNLEAFF
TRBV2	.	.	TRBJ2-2	TGTGCCAGCAGAGGTTGGGGGGTGGGTGAGCTGTTTTTT	CASRGWGVGELFF
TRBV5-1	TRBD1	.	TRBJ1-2	TGCGCCAGCAGCTTGACGACAGGGTGGTTGCATGGCTACACCTTC	CASSLTTGWLHGYTF
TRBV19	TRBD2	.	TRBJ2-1	TGTGCCACGAGGCTCCGACATACCGGGACTAGCGAAGATGAGCAGTTCTTC	CATRLRHTGTSEDEQFF
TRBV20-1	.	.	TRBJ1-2	TGCAGTGCTAGTCTGGGGGCCGACTATGGCTACACCTTC	CSASLGADYGYTF
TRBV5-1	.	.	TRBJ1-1	TGCGCCACCACAGTGGCTGAAGCTTTCTTT	CATTVAEAFF
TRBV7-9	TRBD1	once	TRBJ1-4	TGTGCCAGCAGCTTAGGACAGGGGGTTGAAAAACTGTTTTTT	CASSLGQGVEKLFF
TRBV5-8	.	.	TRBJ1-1	TGTGCCAGCAGCTTAGCCTTGGGGGGGCCAAGGGCTTTCTTT	CASSLALGGPRAFF
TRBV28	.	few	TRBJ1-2	TGTGCCAGCAGTTTAAGAGGGCTTGGCTATGGCTACACCTTC	CASSLRGLGYGYTF
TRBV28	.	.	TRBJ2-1	TGTGCCAGCAGTTTATCCGGGTTGTCTAGAGTATTCTTC	CASSLSGLSRVFF
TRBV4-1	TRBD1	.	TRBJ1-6	TGCGCCAGCAGCCCTCCTACAGGGGGGAATTCACCCCTCCACTTT	CASSPPTGGNSPLHF
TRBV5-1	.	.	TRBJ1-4	TGCGCCAGCAGCTCCGGACAGCTAGATGAAAAACTGTTTTTT	CASSSGQLDEKLFF
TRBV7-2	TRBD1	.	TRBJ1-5	TGTGCCAGCAGCTTAGATGGGGACAGCTTTAGCAATCAGCCCCAGCATTTT	CASSLDGDSFSNQPQHF
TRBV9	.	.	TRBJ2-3	TGTGCCAGCAGCCCCCGTGAGGAGACGCAGTATTTT	CASSPREETQYF
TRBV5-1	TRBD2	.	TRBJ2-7	TGCGCCAGCACCAGATTAGCGGGAGGGCCCCACGAGCAGTACTTC	CASTRLAGGPHEQYF
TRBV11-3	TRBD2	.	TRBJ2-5	TGTGCCAGCAGCTTCTCCCGGGGGGGCCAGTACTTC	CASSFSRGGQYF
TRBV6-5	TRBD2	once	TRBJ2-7	TGTGCCAGCAGACGGGAGGGCTCCTACGAGCAGTACTTC	CASRREGSYEQYF
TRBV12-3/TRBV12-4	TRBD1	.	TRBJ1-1	TGTGCCAGCAGTGATCGTTACAGGGGAGCTTTCTTT	CASSDRYRGAFF